Detailed here is one T cell receptor (beta chain). The sample is drawn from a study of shared clonotypes between healthy human individuals. This CDR3 has 14 amino acids. Germline V gene sequence: CDR1 SEHNR, CDR2 FQNEAQ (reference sequence). The germline V and J ends were trimmed by 5 bases and 4 bases, with 12 bases remaining between them. The naive CD8 subset, CD45RO-negative cells positively selected for CCR7, excluded terminally differentiated effector memory CD45RA+ cells. Using immunoSEQ multiplex PCR, the repertoire was profiled, and TCRdb retains in-frame clones only, with some absent. The data contain a few million clones, around 95% of them seen just once; the ten biggest clones take up over 1.5%.

V gene TRBV7-9 combines with J gene TRBJ1-3; possibly TRBD1 for D (6 bases). The TCR originated in a young man in good health. Some clones in this sample may be carry-over from other donors' samples. The sequenced sample was naive CD8+ T cells from PBMCs. The CDR3: CASSPPGAGNTIYF. CDR3 DNA sequence: TGTGCCAGCAGCCCCCCAGGGGCCGGAAACACCATATATTTT.